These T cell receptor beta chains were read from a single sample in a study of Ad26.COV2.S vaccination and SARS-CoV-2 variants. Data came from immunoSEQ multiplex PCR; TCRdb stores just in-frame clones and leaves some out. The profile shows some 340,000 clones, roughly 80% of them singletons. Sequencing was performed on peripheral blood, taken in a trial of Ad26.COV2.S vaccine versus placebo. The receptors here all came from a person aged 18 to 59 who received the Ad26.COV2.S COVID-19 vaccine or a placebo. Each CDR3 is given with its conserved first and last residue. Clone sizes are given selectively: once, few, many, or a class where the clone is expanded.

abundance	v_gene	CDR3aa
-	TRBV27	CASGWTAVNSPLHF
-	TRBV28	CASSPWDTSEQYF
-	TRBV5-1	CASSSEVGGIGELFF
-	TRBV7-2	CASSLASGRSPDTQYF
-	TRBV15	CATRPGTSGSSTDTQYF
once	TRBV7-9	CASSLAGSYEQYF
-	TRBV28	CASSLQGTDTQYF
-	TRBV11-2	CASSRGGQGLSDTQYF
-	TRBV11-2	CASSLGAALYEQYF
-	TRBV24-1	CATSDATEHYEQYF
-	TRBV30	CAWDRQGRQPQHF
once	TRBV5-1	CASSLDLVSAPDTQYF
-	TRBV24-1	CATSDSGTNQPQHF
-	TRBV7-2	CASSREQFF
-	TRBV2	CASSGRQGGEKLFF
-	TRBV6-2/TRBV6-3	CASSYSTTSYEQYF
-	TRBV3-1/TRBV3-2	CASSQDITSNQPQHF
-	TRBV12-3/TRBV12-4	CAVTYPHTGQFF
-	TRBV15	CATSTLLAGGYNEQFF
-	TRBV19	CASKDSSNQPQHF
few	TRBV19	CASSLSRDRASPLHF
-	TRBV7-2	CASSLGPMSGGATDTQYF
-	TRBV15	CATRERMGGGTEAFF
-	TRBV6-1	CASSDMVGPLSETQYF
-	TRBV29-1	CSVRGEPKAQETQYF
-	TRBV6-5	CASSYSNELGGKLFF
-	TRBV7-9	CASSLVAEYNEQFF
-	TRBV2	CASREGQGVSYNSPLHF
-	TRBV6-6	CASSYTGDADTQYF
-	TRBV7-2	CASSLPGQPLRRYF
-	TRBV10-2	CASDGTGEGYGYTF
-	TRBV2	CASSLGTTGNTIYF
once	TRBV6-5	CASTKGGYYNEQFF
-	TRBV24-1	CATSGLQGGDTDTQYF
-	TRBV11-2	CASSLEGVRRTGPSSYEQYF
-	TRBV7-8	CASSPQGLGYTF
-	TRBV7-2	CASSLLRIDNSPLHF
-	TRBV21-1	CASRGTSDSGANVLTF